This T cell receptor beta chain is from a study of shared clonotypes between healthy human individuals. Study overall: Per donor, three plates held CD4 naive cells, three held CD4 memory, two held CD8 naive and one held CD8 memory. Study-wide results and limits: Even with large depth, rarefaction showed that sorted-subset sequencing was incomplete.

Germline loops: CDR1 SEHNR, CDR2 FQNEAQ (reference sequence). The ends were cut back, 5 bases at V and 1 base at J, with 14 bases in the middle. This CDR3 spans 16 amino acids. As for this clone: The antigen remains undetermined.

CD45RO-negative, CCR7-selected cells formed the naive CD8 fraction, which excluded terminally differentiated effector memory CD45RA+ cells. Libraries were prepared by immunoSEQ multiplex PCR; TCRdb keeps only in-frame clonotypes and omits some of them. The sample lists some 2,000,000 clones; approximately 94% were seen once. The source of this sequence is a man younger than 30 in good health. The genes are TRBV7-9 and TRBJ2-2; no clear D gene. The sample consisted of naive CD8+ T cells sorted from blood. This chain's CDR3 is CASSPSGLRNTGELFF. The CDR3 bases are TGTGCCAGCAGCCCCTCTGGGCTCAGGAACACCGGGGAGCTGTTTTTT. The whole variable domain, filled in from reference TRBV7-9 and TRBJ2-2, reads DTGVSQNPRHKITKRGQNVTFRCDPISEHNRLYWYRQTLGQGPEFLTYFQNEAQLEKSRLLSDRFSAERPKGSFSTLEIQRTEQGDSAMYLCASSPSGLRNTGELFFGEGSRLTVL.